A selection of T cell receptor beta chains follows, all from one sample in a study of control samples from healthy donors and cancer patients. Generated by immunoSEQ multiplex PCR, the TCRdb table keeps only in-frame clones and is missing some. This sample carries about 150,000 clones, about 94% of them seen once, and the ten largest clones take under 2.5%. The sequencing input was blood. These receptors came from a man over 45 in good health. The CDR3 runs from the conserved cysteine through the conserved F or W. A D gene is named only where the DNA matches it firmly. Clone size is not always given. Where it is, it says once, few, many or a class for expanded clones.

j_call	v_call	d_call	clone_size	cdr3_nt	cdr3_aa
TRBJ2-3	TRBV7-3	TRBD2	.	TGTGCCAGCAGCCCCCGGGAGCCTCGCAGACTAGCGGGAGGTGCAGATACGCAGTATTTT	CASSPREPRRLAGGADTQYF
TRBJ2-7	TRBV12-3/TRBV12-4	.	.	TGTGCCAGCAGTTTTAGTGGGTACGAGCAGTACTTC	CASSFSGYEQYF
TRBJ2-5	TRBV7-2	.	.	TGTGCCAGCAGCTTAGGGTTGGGGGGTCAAGAGACCCAGTACTTC	CASSLGLGGQETQYF
TRBJ2-3	TRBV6-5	.	.	TGTGCCAGCAGTTACGCCCGGGGGACCACAGATACGCAGTATTTT	CASSYARGTTDTQYF
TRBJ2-5	TRBV5-8	.	.	TGTGCCAGCAGCTTGGGAGGTCTAGAGACCCAGTACTTC	CASSLGGLETQYF
TRBJ2-3	TRBV6-5	TRBD2	.	TGTGCCAGCAGTCGGCTAGCGGACACAGATACGCAGTATTTT	CASSRLADTDTQYF
TRBJ2-7	TRBV4-1	.	once	TGCGCCAGCAGCCAAGCGAGGACGGTGCCTAGGGACGAGCAGTACTTC	CASSQARTVPRDEQYF
TRBJ2-1	TRBV5-1	TRBD2	.	TGCGCCAGCAGTCAGGGAGGGTACAATGAGCAGTTCTTC	CASSQGGYNEQFF
TRBJ1-1	TRBV11-2	.	few	TGTGCCAGCAGCTCCGGACTGATGAACACTGAAGCTTTCTTT	CASSSGLMNTEAFF
TRBJ1-2	TRBV4-2	.	.	TGTGCCAGCAGCCAAGACGGGACAAATAACTATGGCTACACCTTC	CASSQDGTNNYGYTF